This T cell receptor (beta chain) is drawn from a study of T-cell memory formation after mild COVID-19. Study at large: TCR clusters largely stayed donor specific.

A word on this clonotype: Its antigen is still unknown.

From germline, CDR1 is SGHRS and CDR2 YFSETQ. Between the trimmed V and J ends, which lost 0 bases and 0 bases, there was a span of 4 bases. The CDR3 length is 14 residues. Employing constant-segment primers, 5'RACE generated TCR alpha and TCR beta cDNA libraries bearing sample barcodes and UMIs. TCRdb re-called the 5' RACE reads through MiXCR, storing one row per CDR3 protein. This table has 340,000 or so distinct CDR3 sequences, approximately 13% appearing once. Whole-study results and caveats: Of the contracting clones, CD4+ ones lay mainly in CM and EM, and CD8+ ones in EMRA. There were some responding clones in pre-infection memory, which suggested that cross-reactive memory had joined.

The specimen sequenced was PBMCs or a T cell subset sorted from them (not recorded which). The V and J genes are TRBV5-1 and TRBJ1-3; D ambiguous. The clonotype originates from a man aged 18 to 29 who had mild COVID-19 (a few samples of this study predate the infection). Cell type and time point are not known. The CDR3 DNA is TGCGCCAGCAGCTTGGAATTCTCTGGAAACACCATATATTTT. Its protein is CASSLEFSGNTIYF.